The 32 T cell receptor beta chains below come from one sample, sequenced in a study of monozygotic twins with inflammatory bowel disease. TCRdb re-called the 5' RACE reads and catalogs CDR3 proteins one per entry, DNA excluded. Its listing shows 300,000 to 400,000 distinct CDR3 sequences. The specimen sequenced was blood. The receptor source for this set is a human donor with ulcerative colitis or Crohn's disease, or a healthy co-twin of an affected twin (not recorded which).

V and J are TRBV3-1 and TRBJ2-7; TCRdb names TRBD1, which stays unverified in the absence of DNA. The CDR3 totals 13 residues. Germline V gene sequence: CDR1 LGHDT, CDR2 YNNKEL (reference sequence). CDR3 loop: CASSQGQLPEQYF.

This CDR3 reads CASSQDGTEIYEQYF. The chain links TRBV4-1 to TRBJ2-7; TCRdb outputs TRBD1, but without DNA this stays unchecked. The CDR3 spans 15 residues. Per germline, CDR1 MGHRA and CDR2 YSYEKL.

This chain joins TRBV6-2 or TRBV6-3 and TRBJ1-2; TCRdb designates TRBD1, a call that cannot be tested without DNA. Germline CDR1 reads MNHEY; CDR2 reads SVGEGT. There are 15 residues in the CDR3. CDR3 region: CASSSGQGAIYGYTF.

The gene calls are TRBV7-2 and TRBJ2-5. Germline V gene data show CDR1 as SGHTA and CDR2 as FQGNSA. This CDR3 comprises 14 residues. The CDR3: CASSLMGNQETQYF.

This sequence joins TRBV19 and TRBJ1-5; TCRdb indicates TRBD1, and absent DNA this call remains unverified. The CDR3 has 16 amino acids. Germline CDR1 and CDR2: LNHDA and SQIVND (reference sequence). CDR3 protein: CASRITGDRVGQPQHF.

The CDR3 is CASSLTGGWGDSNQPQHF. The V call is TRBV11-2, the J call TRBJ1-5; with no DNA, the TCRdb D assignment of TRBD1 cannot be verified. The CDR3 is made up of 18 amino acids. Germline CDR1 SGHAT, CDR2 FQNNGV.

The CDR3 spells CASVPNTDTQYF. The gene calls are TRBV6-1 and TRBJ2-3; the TRBD1 assignment by TCRdb is unverifiable without DNA. From germline, CDR1 is MNHNS and CDR2 SASEGT. The CDR3 loop spans 12 amino acids.

CDR3 residues: CATSGAESSYNEQFF. J is TRBJ2-1 and V is TRBV24-1; TCRdb's D call of TRBD2 is untestable without DNA. CDR1 is KGHDR, CDR2 SFDVKD, per germline. The CDR3 covers 15 residues.

The CDR3 protein is CASKLSRTGLNTGELFF. The chain links TRBV6-1 to TRBJ2-2; TCRdb indicates TRBD1, and absent DNA this call remains unverified. Germline V CDR1 and CDR2: MNHNS, SASEGT. This CDR3 is 17 amino acids long.

J is TRBJ1-1 and V is TRBV5-1. The CDR3 runs 15 residues. Germline CDR1 SGHRS, CDR2 YFSETQ. Here the CDR3 reads CASSLRMLGRTEAFF.

This rearrangement joins TRBV10-3 to TRBJ1-1; the D call from TCRdb, TRBD1, cannot be confirmed without DNA. The germline CDR1 and CDR2 sequences are ENHRY and SYGVKD. The CDR3 extends over 14 amino acids. The CDR3 sequence: CASSRTGVNTEAFF.

The rearrangement uses TRBV18 and TRBJ2-1; TCRdb outputs TRBD1, but without DNA this stays unchecked. Germline V gives CDR1 KGHSH, CDR2 LQKENI. The CDR3 extends over 15 amino acids. The CDR3 here is CASSRDRSTYNEQFF. Filled out from reference TRBV18 and TRBJ2-1, the complete variable domain reads NAGVMQNPRHLVRRRGQEARLRCSPMKGHSHVYWYRQLPEEGLKFMVYLQKENIIDESGMPKERFSAEFPKEGPSILRIQQVVRGDSAAYFCASSRDRSTYNEQFFGPGTRLTVL.

J is TRBJ2-1 and V is TRBV5-4; TCRdb outputs TRBD1, but without DNA this stays unchecked. CDR3 size: 15 residues. Germline CDR1 SGHNT, CDR2 YYREEE (reference sequence). The CDR3 spells CASSLDRGSLNEQFF.

The chain joins TRBV4-2 to TRBJ2-3; absent DNA, TCRdb's TRBD1 call cannot be checked. CDR1 and CDR2 (germline): LGHNA, YNFKEQ. CDR3 size: 17 residues. CDR3 sequence: CASSYTPQGASTDTQYF.

The J gene is TRBJ2-3, the V gene TRBV10-3. CDR1 is ENHRY and CDR2 is SYGVKD in the germline V gene. This CDR3 comprises 12 residues. CDR3 sequence reads: CAISVQVDTQYF.

The rearrangement joins TRBV7-8 to TRBJ1-1; TCRdb picks TRBD1, but there is no DNA to check that call. The CDR3 has 15 amino acids. Germline V gives CDR1 SGHVS, CDR2 FQNEAQ. CDR3 residues: CASSLVSQVNTEAFF.

The chain joins TRBV6-1 to TRBJ1-5; TCRdb's assignment of TRBD1 cannot be checked, as there is no DNA. Germline V gives CDR1 MNHNS, CDR2 SASEGT. This CDR3 contains 16 residues. The CDR3 here is CASSELHRGSHQPQHF.

The chain carries TRBV18 and TRBJ2-7. Germline CDR1 reads KGHSH; CDR2 reads LQKENI. The CDR3 runs 15 residues. The CDR3 reads CASSPPGPMTTEQYF.

The rearrangement links TRBV7-9 to TRBJ2-7; TCRdb's assignment of TRBD1 cannot be checked, as there is no DNA. Germline loops: CDR1 SEHNR, CDR2 FQNEAQ (reference sequence). This CDR3 is 15 amino acids long. CDR3: CASSFPGTGVPEQYF.

This chain connects TRBV5-1 to TRBJ1-2; TCRdb calls TRBD1, which cannot be checked without DNA. Germline loops: CDR1 SGHRS, CDR2 YFSETQ. There are 14 residues in the CDR3. CDR3 protein: CASSSLDRGGGYTF.

V and J are TRBV24-1 and TRBJ1-1; there is no DNA to check the TCRdb D call of TRBD1. This CDR3 has 12 amino acids. Germline lookup yields CDR1 KGHDR and CDR2 SFDVKD. CDR3 in amino acids: CATRQGASEAFF.

The rearrangement joins TRBV7-2 to TRBJ2-5; TCRdb's D call of TRBD1 is untestable without DNA. Germline CDR1 SGHTA, CDR2 FQGNSA. This CDR3 is 17 amino acids long. The CDR3 spells CASSLAPGQFGQETQYF.

The J gene is TRBJ2-1, the V gene TRBV20-1. CDR1 and CDR2 from the germline V gene are DFQATT and SNEGSKA (reference sequence). The CDR3 extends over 13 amino acids. The CDR3 is CSARSGTYNEQFF.

The chain couples TRBV20-1 to TRBJ2-3. The CDR3 has 11 amino acids. The V gene's germline CDR1 is DFQATT and CDR2 SNEGSKA (reference sequence). The CDR3 sequence is CSVPHTDTQYF.

J is TRBJ2-3 and V is TRBV20-1; TCRdb proposes TRBD1, but this gene call is untestable without DNA. The CDR3 is 14 amino acids. Germline lookup yields CDR1 DFQATT and CDR2 SNEGSKA (reference sequence). The CDR3 loop is CSAAGDRGTDTQYF.

This chain connects TRBV6-1 to TRBJ2-1; the TCRdb D gene call, TRBD1, has no DNA to confirm it. The CDR3 has 14 amino acids. Germline CDR1 reads MNHNS; CDR2 reads SASEGT. CDR3 sequence: CASRTGQLDNEQFF.

The V gene is TRBV11-2, the J gene TRBJ2-3; TCRdb's D gene call, TRBD2, goes unchecked for lack of DNA. There are 18 residues in the CDR3. Germline CDR1 and CDR2: SGHAT and FQNNGV. The CDR3 spells CASSLVLLAGGSTDTQYF.

The V call is TRBV11-1, the J call TRBJ2-7; absent DNA, TCRdb's TRBD1 call cannot be checked. The germline V gene has CDR1 SGHAT and CDR2 FQDESV (reference sequence). The CDR3 covers 15 residues. CDR3 region: CASSLLKGAGYEQYF.

V gene TRBV5-6 combines with J gene TRBJ2-1. CDR1 and CDR2 from the germline V gene are SGHDT and YYEEEE. CDR3 size: 15 residues. The CDR3 spells CASSPDGISYNEQFF.

V gene TRBV11-2 combines with J gene TRBJ2-3. The germline CDR1 and CDR2 sequences are SGHAT and FQNNGV. The CDR3 length is 15 residues. CDR3 protein: CASSHRRLATDTQYF. The variable domain in full, with the rest retrieved from reference TRBV11-2 and TRBJ2-3, is EAGVAQSPRYKIIEKRQSVAFWCNPISGHATLYWYQQILGQGPKLLIQFQNNGVVDDSQLPKDRFSAERLKGVDSTLKIQPAKLEDSAVYLCASSHRRLATDTQYFGPGTRLTVL.

This rearrangement joins TRBV12-3 or TRBV12-4 to TRBJ2-7. The CDR3 runs to 16 residues. CDR3 protein: CASSRQWGYPTYEQYF.

The chain links TRBV6-2 or TRBV6-3 to TRBJ1-2. CDR1 and CDR2 from the germline V gene are MNHEY and SVGEGT. The CDR3 contains 14 residues. Here the CDR3 reads CASSYDGRKGGYTF.